The clone carrying this TCR beta chain was seen many times. Its antigen is currently unknown. Stable Graves' hyperthyroidism denoted no ophthalmopathy progression over 18 months. Diagnosis relied on clinical symptoms, serum thyroxine and TRAb, thyroid ultrasound and orbital computed tomography. V was clipped by 5 bases and J by 4 bases, with 9 bases between them. Germline values: CDR1 SGHVS, CDR2 FNYEAQ. The CDR3 extends over 13 amino acids. The sample originates from a study of T cells in Graves' hyperthyroidism and ophthalmopathy. The CDR3 regions of TCR beta were amplified from RNA transcripts. TCR CDR3 regions were first amplified by RT-PCR with HTBI primers. TCRdb processed the multiplex PCR reads anew with MiXCR; each CDR3 protein has one entry. The sample contains about 840,000 distinct CDR3 sequences, over 35% of which appear only once. General study findings and limits: Among clonotypes expanded in thyroid above 0.001, most were also found in blood. Ophthalmopathy was predicted by the model a median of around 5.9 months ahead of onset.

The sequencing sample was made of blood. The J gene is TRBJ1-5, the V gene TRBV7-6; a possible D gene is TRBD1 (5 bases). This TCR was sampled from a man between 18 and 29 years old with Graves' hyperthyroidism. The CDR3 bases are TGTGCCAGCAGCCCGCGGGGGAATCAGCCCCAGCATTTT. This translates into CASSPRGNQPQHF.